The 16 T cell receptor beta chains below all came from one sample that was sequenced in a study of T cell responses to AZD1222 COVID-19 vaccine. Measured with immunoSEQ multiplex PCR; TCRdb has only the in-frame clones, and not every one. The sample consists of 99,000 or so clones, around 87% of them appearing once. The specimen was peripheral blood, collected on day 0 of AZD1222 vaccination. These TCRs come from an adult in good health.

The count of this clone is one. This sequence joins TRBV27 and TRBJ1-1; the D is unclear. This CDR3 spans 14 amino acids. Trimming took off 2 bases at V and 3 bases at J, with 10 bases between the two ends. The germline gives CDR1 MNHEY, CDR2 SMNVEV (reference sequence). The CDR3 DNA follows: TGTGCCAGCAGTTTAAGGGCCTGGGACACTGAAGCTTTCTTT. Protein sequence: CASSLRAWDTEAFF.

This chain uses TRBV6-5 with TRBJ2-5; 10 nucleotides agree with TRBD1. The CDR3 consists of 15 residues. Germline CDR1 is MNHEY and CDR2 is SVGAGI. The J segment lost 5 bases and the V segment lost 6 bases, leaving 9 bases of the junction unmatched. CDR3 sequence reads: CASSTGTGVRETQYF. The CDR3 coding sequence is TGTGCCAGCAGCACCGGGACAGGGGTCCGCGAGACCCAGTACTTC.

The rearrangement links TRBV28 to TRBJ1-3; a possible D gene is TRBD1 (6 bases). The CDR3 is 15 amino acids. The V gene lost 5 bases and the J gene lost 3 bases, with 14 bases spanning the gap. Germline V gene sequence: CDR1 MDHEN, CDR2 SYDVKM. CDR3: CASSPGQFVGNTIYF. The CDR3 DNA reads TGTGCCAGCAGTCCTGGACAGTTCGTTGGAAACACCATATATTTT.

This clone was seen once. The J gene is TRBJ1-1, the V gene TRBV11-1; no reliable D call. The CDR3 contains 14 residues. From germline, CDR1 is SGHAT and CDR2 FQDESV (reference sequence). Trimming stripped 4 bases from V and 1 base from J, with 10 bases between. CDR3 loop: CASSSPTGNTEAFF. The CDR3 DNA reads TGTGCCAGCAGCTCACCAACGGGGAACACTGAAGCTTTCTTT.

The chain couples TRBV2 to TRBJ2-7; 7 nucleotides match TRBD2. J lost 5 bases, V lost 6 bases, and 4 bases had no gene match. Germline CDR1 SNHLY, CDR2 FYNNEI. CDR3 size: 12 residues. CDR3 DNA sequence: TGTGCCAGCAGCGAGACTAGCAACGAGCAGTACTTC. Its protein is CASSETSNEQYF. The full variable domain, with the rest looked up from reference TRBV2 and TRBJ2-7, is EPEVTQTPSHQVTQMGQEVILRCVPISNHLYFYWYRQILGQKVEFLVSFYNNEISEKSEIFDDQFSVERPDGSNFTLKIRSTKLEDSAMYFCASSETSNEQYFGPGTRLTVT.

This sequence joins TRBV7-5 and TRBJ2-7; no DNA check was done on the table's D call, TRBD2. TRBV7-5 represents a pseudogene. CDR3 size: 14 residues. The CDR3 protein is CARRGGRVDYEQYF. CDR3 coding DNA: TGTGCCAGAAGGGGGGGGAGGGTCGATTACGAGCAGTACTTC.

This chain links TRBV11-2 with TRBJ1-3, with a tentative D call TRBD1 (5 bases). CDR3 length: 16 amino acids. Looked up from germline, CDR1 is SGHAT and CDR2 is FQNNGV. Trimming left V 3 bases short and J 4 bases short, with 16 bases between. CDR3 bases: TGTGCCAGCAGCTTTAGCTCGGGGACGGGAGGAAACACCATATATTTT. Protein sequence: CASSFSSGTGGNTIYF.

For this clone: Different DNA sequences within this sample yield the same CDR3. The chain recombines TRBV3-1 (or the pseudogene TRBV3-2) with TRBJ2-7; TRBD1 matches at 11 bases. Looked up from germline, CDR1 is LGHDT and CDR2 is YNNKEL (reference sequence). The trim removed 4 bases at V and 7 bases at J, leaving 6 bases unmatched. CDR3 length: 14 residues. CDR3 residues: CASSPGQGAGEQYF. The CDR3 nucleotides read TGTGCCAGCAGCCCAGGACAGGGGGCGGGGGAGCAGTACTTC.

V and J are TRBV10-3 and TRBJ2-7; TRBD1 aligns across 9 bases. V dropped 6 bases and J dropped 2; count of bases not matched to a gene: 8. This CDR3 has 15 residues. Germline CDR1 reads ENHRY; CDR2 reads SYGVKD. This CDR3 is CAIREPGQGTYEQYF. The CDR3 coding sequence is TGTGCCATCAGAGAGCCGGGACAGGGTACCTACGAGCAGTACTTC.

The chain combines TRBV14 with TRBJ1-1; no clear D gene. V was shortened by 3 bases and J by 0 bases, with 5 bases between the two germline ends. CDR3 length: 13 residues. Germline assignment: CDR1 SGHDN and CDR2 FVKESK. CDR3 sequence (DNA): TGTGCCAGCAGCCAGTCCTTGAACACTGAAGCTTTCTTT. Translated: CASSQSLNTEAFF.

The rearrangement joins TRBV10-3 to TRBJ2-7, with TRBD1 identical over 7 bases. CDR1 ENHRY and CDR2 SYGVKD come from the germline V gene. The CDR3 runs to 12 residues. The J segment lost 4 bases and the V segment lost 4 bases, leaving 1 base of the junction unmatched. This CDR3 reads CAISAQGYEQYF. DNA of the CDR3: TGTGCCATCAGTGCACAGGGGTACGAGCAGTACTTC.

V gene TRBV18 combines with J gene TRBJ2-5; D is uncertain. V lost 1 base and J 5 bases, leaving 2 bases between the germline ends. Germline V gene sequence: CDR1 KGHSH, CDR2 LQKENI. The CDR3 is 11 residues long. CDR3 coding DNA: TGTGCCAGCTCACCACTGGAGACCCAGTACTTC. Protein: CASSPLETQYF. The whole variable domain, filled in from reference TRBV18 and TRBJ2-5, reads NAGVMQNPRHLVRRRGQEARLRCSPMKGHSHVYWYRQLPEEGLKFMVYLQKENIIDESGMPKERFSAEFPKEGPSILRIQQVVRGDSAAYFCASSPLETQYFGPGTRLLVL.

The CDR3 sequence is CATSSKTGAGNTIYF. In DNA form, the CDR3 reads TGTGCCACCAGCAGCAAGACAGGAGCTGGAAACACCATATATTTT. The J gene is TRBJ1-3, the V gene TRBV15, with a tentative D call TRBD1 (6 bases). Germline V gene lookup returns CDR1 LNHNV and CDR2 YYDKDF (reference sequence). The CDR3 length is 15 residues. V was clipped by 3 bases and J by 2 bases, with 11 bases between them.

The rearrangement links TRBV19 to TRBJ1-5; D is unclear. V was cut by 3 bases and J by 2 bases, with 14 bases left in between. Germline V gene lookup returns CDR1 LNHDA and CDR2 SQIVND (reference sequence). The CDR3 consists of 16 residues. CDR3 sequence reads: CASSMGSGYGNQPQHF. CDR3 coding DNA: TGTGCCAGTAGTATGGGTTCGGGGTACGGCAATCAGCCCCAGCATTTT.

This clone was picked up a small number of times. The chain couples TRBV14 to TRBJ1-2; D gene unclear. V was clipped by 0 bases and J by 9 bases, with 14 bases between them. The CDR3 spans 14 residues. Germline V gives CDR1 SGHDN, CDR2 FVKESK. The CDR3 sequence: CASSQDSLGFSYTF. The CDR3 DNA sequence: TGTGCCAGCAGCCAAGACAGCCTGGGGTTTAGCTACACCTTC.

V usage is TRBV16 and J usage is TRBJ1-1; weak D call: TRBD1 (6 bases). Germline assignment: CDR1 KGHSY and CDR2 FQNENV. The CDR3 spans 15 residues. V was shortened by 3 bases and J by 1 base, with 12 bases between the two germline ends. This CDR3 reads CASSHTAGENTEAFF. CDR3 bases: TGTGCCAGCAGCCATACGGCAGGGGAGAACACTGAAGCTTTCTTT. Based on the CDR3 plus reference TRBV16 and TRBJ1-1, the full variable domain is GEEVAQTPKHLVRGEGQKAKLYCAPIKGHSYVFWYQQVLKNEFKFLISFQNENVFDETGMPKERFSAKCLPNSPCSLEIQATKLEDSAVYFCASSHTAGENTEAFFGQGTRLTVV.